The 24 T cell receptor beta chains below were found in one sample sequenced in a study of CD8+CD57+ T cells in acquired aplastic anemia. TCR beta VDJ combinations and CDR3 sequences were profiled from genomic DNA. TCRdb redid the calling of the reads with MiXCR, one entry per CDR3 protein. The sample contains some 240,000 distinct CDR3 sequences, about 37% of which appear only once. The sequenced material came from sorted CD4+, CD8+, or CD8+CD57+ T cells (not recorded which) from PBMCs. Source of these receptors: a human donor in good health, serving as a control.

Regarding this clonotype: It may be a read error: a sequence one base away is much more abundant. The genes are TRBV7-2 and TRBJ2-4; tentatively, D is TRBD1 (5 bases). Trimming removed 5 bases from V and 10 bases from J, with 12 bases in between. The length of the CDR3 is 12 residues. CDR1 SGHTA and CDR2 FQGNSA come from the germline V gene. The CDR3 DNA reads as TGTGCCAGCAGCCCAGGGCTGGGGATTCAGTACTTC. Its translation is CASSPGLGIQYF.

The gene calls are TRBV20-1 and TRBJ1-1; perhaps TRBD1 as D (6 bases). V was trimmed by 2 bases and J by 4 bases, leaving 23 bases between them. CDR1 is DFQATT, CDR2 SNEGSKA, per germline (reference sequence). CDR3 length: 17 residues. The CDR3 bases are TGCAGTGCTAGACACCCGGGGGCTCCGGACGGGGGCACTGAAGCTTTCTTT. Protein: CSARHPGAPDGGTEAFF.

The J gene is TRBJ1-2, the V gene TRBV5-4; D is perhaps TRBD1 (5 bases). The CDR3 sequence is 18 residues long. Between the trimmed V and J ends, which lost 6 bases and 5 bases, there was a span of 29 bases. The germline V gene encodes CDR1 SGHNT and CDR2 YYREEE (reference sequence). CDR3 nucleotides: TGTGCCAGCACCTCGTTTGGGGCTGCGGATCGAAAATTATATGGCTACACCTTC. Translation gives CASTSFGAADRKLYGYTF.

This clonotype came up a few times. A much larger clone sits a single nucleotide away, making a read error possible. This chain joins TRBV2 and TRBJ2-7; a possible D gene is TRBD2 (6 bases). Trimming pared 3 bases from V and 2 bases from J, leaving 14 bases between. The germline V gene encodes CDR1 SNHLY and CDR2 FYNNEI. The CDR3 has 15 amino acids. The chain's CDR3 is CASSDGGKSPYEQYF. The CDR3 DNA reads TGTGCCAGCAGTGACGGGGGAAAGAGCCCCTACGAGCAGTACTTC. The whole variable domain, remainder taken from reference TRBV2 and TRBJ2-7, is EPEVTQTPSHQVTQMGQEVILRCVPISNHLYFYWYRQILGQKVEFLVSFYNNEISEKSEIFDDQFSVERPDGSNFTLKIRSTKLEDSAMYFCASSDGGKSPYEQYFGPGTRLTVT.

A few counts support this clonotype. A much bigger clone sits one base away, suggesting this may be a read error. This CDR3 is CASNLRQGAEAFF. The CDR3 DNA sequence: TGTGCCAGCAACTTAAGACAGGGGGCGGAAGCTTTCTTT. The chain joins TRBV7-2 to TRBJ1-1; 10 nucleotides align to TRBD1. Germline loops: CDR1 SGHTA, CDR2 FQGNSA. CDR3 size: 13 residues.

This clonotype occurred many times. The chain recombines TRBV5-1 with TRBJ2-7; TRBD1 aligns across 10 bases. Per germline, CDR1 SGHRS and CDR2 YFSETQ. V gave up 3 bases and J gave up 6 bases; unmatched junction bases: 9. CDR3 length equals 15 residues. The CDR3, as DNA: TGCGCCAGCAGCTACCGGGACAGGGGCCCACTCGAGCAGTACTTC. Translating it yields CASSYRDRGPLEQYF.

The rearrangement joins TRBV5-6 to TRBJ2-1, with no clear D. Germline V lookup: CDR1 SGHDT, CDR2 YYEEEE. Trimming stripped 1 base from V and 6 bases from J, with 17 bases between. The CDR3 consists of 16 residues. The CDR3 DNA sequence: TGTGCCAGCAGCTTGACGCGGCGTCCCGGTTCCAATGAGCAGTTCTTC. Protein sequence: CASSLTRRPGSNEQFF.

Many counts were recorded for this clonotype. The chain recombines TRBV7-3 with TRBJ1-1; D not certain. The V end lost 0 bases, the J end lost 3 bases, and 5 bases lay between the germline ends. Germline V CDR1 and CDR2: SGHTA, FQGTGA. This CDR3 is 13 amino acids long. The CDR3 nucleotides read TGTGCCAGCAGCTTAACCCCGGACACTGAAGCTTTCTTT. Amino acids: CASSLTPDTEAFF. Complete variable domain (other parts from reference TRBV7-3 and TRBJ1-1): GAGVSQTPSNKVTEKGKYVELRCDPISGHTALYWYRQSLGQGPEFLIYFQGTGAADDSGLPNDRFFAVRPEGSVSTLKIQRTERGDSAVYLCASSLTPDTEAFFGQGTRLTVV.

The table lists this clonotype with a count of one. A single base separates this from a much larger clone, so it may be a read error. V usage is TRBV4-1 and J usage is TRBJ2-7; the D gene is possibly TRBD1 (6 bases). Trimming stripped 2 bases from V and 0 bases from J, with 14 bases between. Germline values: CDR1 MGHRA, CDR2 YSYEKL. The CDR3 totals 16 residues. The CDR3 sequence is CASSQSGQGPSYEQYF. The DNA of the CDR3 is TGCGCCAGCAGCCAATCAGGGCAGGGGCCCTCCTACGAGCAGTACTTC.

The rearrangement links TRBV20-1 to TRBJ1-5, with D perhaps TRBD1 (5 bases). The CDR3 is 13 amino acids. The germline V gene has CDR1 DFQATT and CDR2 SNEGSKA (reference sequence). The V end was cut by 5 bases, the J end by 6 bases, with 14 bases between. CDR3: CSAVWGGAQPQHF. CDR3 nucleotide sequence: TGCAGTGCTGTGTGGGGAGGGGCTCAGCCCCAGCATTTT.

The chain joins TRBV4-1 to TRBJ1-1; TRBD1 aligns across 7 bases. The CDR3 totals 14 residues. Germline-derived CDR1 and CDR2 are MGHRA and YSYEKL. V was clipped by 6 bases and J by 5 bases; unmatched bases: 9. The CDR3 sequence is CASRQLLDRTEAFF. For the CDR3, the DNA is TGCGCCAGCAGACAACTTCTGGACAGGACTGAAGCTTTCTTT.

In this sample, this clonotype turned up many times. The V call is TRBV29-1, the J call TRBJ2-5; no definite D call. Per germline, CDR1 SQVTM and CDR2 ANQGSEA. The V end lost 5 bases, the J end lost 2 bases, and 18 bases lay between the germline ends. The CDR3 contains 15 residues. Written as DNA, the CDR3 is TGCAGCGTTTCCGGGTTTCCCCCGGCTCAAGAGACCCAGTACTTC. Translated, it gives CSVSGFPPAQETQYF. Based on the CDR3 plus reference TRBV29-1 and TRBJ2-5, the full variable domain is SAVISQKPSRDICQRGTSLTIQCQVDSQVTMMFWYRQQPGQSLTLIATANQGSEATYESGFVIDKFPISRPNLTFSTLTVSNMSPEDSSIYLCSVSGFPPAQETQYFGPGTRLLVL.

This chain joins TRBV7-6 and TRBJ2-7; 9 bases are a match to TRBD2. The CDR3 is 14 residues long. Germline assignment: CDR1 SGHVS and CDR2 FNYEAQ. V trimming: 5 bases; J trimming: 3 bases; junction bases outside the gene matches: 5. CDR3 coding DNA: TGTGCCAGCAGCCACCCTAGCGGGGACTACGAGCAGTACTTC. As protein: CASSHPSGDYEQYF.

Only a few counts were recorded for this clonotype. One junction end does not reproduce the germline sequence, and a read error may be involved. This chain uses TRBV14 with TRBJ2-1; D unclear. This CDR3 contains 17 residues. The germline V gene encodes CDR1 SGHDN and CDR2 FVKESK. CDR3 coding DNA: TGTGCCAGCAGCCCACCGTGGCCCGAATCGCCCTACAATGAGCGGTTCTTC. Translating gives CASSPPWPESPYNERFF.

Worth noting for this clonotype: A read error may be the cause here, since a much bigger clone is one base away. The V gene is TRBV6-5, the J gene TRBJ1-1; D gene ambiguous. Germline CDR1 MNHEY, CDR2 SVGAGI. The CDR3 loop spans 13 amino acids. CDR3 sequence reads: CASSNIENTGAFF. The CDR3 DNA sequence: TGTGCCAGCAGTAACATCGAGAACACTGGAGCTTTCTTT.

Points on this clonotype: A read error may be the cause here, since a much bigger clone is one base away. Here the CDR3 DNA reads TGCGCCAGCAGCTTGGCGGGACAGCCGGAGCATGGCCACACCTTC. Amino acids: CASSLAGQPEHGHTF. V usage is TRBV5-1 and J usage is TRBJ1-2; 7 positions agree with TRBD1. From germline, CDR1 is SGHRS and CDR2 YFSETQ. The CDR3 is made up of 15 amino acids. Together with reference TRBV5-1 and TRBJ1-2, the CDR3 gives the full variable domain: KAGVTQTPRYLIKTRGQQVTLSCSPISGHRSVSWYQQTPGQGLQFLFEYFSETQRNKGNFPGRFSGRQFSNSRSEMNVSTLELGDSALYLCASSLAGQPEHGHTFGSGTRLTVV.

This clonotype showed up many times. The rearrangement joins TRBV19 to TRBJ1-1; 7 positions agree with TRBD1. CDR1 LNHDA and CDR2 SQIVND come from the germline V gene (reference sequence). This CDR3 contains 13 residues. The V and J ends lost 6 bases and 11 bases, in that order; junction bases with no gene match: 12. This chain's CDR3 is CASRTGLLTGAFF. For the CDR3, the DNA is TGTGCCAGTAGGACAGGGTTATTAACCGGGGCTTTCTTT.

This clonotype was seen many times. A much larger clonotype is one base distant, so this may be a read error. The V call is TRBV29-1, the J call TRBJ1-2; D is perhaps TRBD1 (5 bases). V lost 6 bases and J lost 8, with 13 bases in between. CDR3 length: 11 residues. The V gene's germline CDR1 is SQVTM and CDR2 ANQGSEA. The CDR3 sequence: CSVLAGSGYTF. DNA of the CDR3: TGCAGCGTCCTAGCAGGGAGCGGCTACACCTTC.

The genes are TRBV24-1 and TRBJ2-7; TRBD1 matches 10 bases. The germline gives CDR1 KGHDR, CDR2 SFDVKD. There are 16 residues in the CDR3. Germline trimming cut 9 bases from V and 2 bases from J; bases unmatched to any gene: 12. The CDR3 region is CATARPGQGIPYEQYF. The DNA of the CDR3 is TGTGCCACCGCAAGACCGGGACAGGGGATACCCTACGAGCAGTACTTC.

The chain carries TRBV12-5 and TRBJ2-7, with a weak D call TRBD1 (6 bases). Germline CDR1 LGHNT, CDR2 FRNRAP. V lost 0 bases and J lost 7, with 34 bases in between. The CDR3 has 21 residues. The CDR3: CASGLVSTGRQEAEGPGEQYF. Written as DNA, the CDR3 is TGTGCTAGTGGTTTGGTCTCCACGGGAAGACAGGAGGCCGAGGGTCCAGGAGAGCAGTACTTC.

This clonotype was found many times. V usage is TRBV7-2 and J usage is TRBJ1-1, with D maybe TRBD1 (6 bases). V shed 6 bases and J shed 5 bases, with 10 bases lying between them. CDR1 SGHTA and CDR2 FQGNSA come from the germline V gene. CDR3 length equals 12 residues. This CDR3 is CASRAGVTEAFF. The CDR3 region has the DNA TGTGCCAGCAGAGCAGGGGTAACTGAAGCTTTCTTT.

This clonotype was detected many times. The V gene is TRBV5-1, the J gene TRBJ1-1; D is perhaps TRBD1 (5 bases). This CDR3 is built from 14 residues. CDR1 SGHRS and CDR2 YFSETQ come from the germline V gene. The V and J ends lost 0 bases and 3 bases respectively, with 9 bases between them. CDR3 sequence (DNA): TGCGCCAGCAGCTTGGTACCGGGGGACACTGAAGCTTTCTTT. Translating it yields CASSLVPGDTEAFF.

This clonotype was seen many times. This sequence joins TRBV7-8 and TRBJ1-5; D is possibly TRBD1 (6 bases). The CDR3 has 12 amino acids. The ends were cut back, 1 base at V and 13 bases at J, with 11 bases in the middle. Germline V lookup: CDR1 SGHVS, CDR2 FQNEAQ. The CDR3 DNA reads TGTGCCAGCAGCTTAGTGGGGGCGTCTCAGCATTTT. Amino acids: CASSLVGASQHF.

This clonotype was observed many times. The chain joins TRBV19 to TRBJ1-6; D unclear. V was cut by 3 bases and J by 6 bases, with 9 bases left in between. Germline values: CDR1 LNHDA, CDR2 SQIVND (reference sequence). This CDR3 is built from 14 residues. The CDR3 DNA is TGTGCCAGTAGTATCGGGAACGGTAATTCACCCCTCCACTTT. Its translation: CASSIGNGNSPLHF.